Reported below is one TCR beta chain. Its target is not known. This CDR3 is 13 amino acids long. With 3 bases removed from V and 4 bases from J, the gap between germline ends came to 9 bases. Germline CDR1 reads MNHEY; CDR2 reads SMNVEV (reference sequence). The sample is drawn from a study of cytomegalovirus exposure and HLA in healthy donors. Study as a whole: When just under 400 donors were genotyped, around 77% of them were found to fall in the Caucasian-associated ancestry cluster. General observations from the study: Presence/absence comparisons presumed near-even sequencing depth among donors.

The PCR employed 60 Vbeta primers together with 13 Jbeta primers. Using immunoSEQ multiplex PCR, the repertoire was profiled, and TCRdb retains in-frame clones only, with some absent. This table holds about 160,000 clones, around 78% found once. The sequence was collected from a woman in her forties in good health and CMV-seropositive. The chain carries TRBV27 and TRBJ1-2, with TRBD1 as a possible D gene (5 bases). Sequencing input: PBMCs. The CDR3 DNA reads as TGTGCCAGCAGTTTTAGACAGACCTATGGCTACACCTTC. It codes for CASSFRQTYGYTF.